This is a list of T cell receptor beta chains from one sample in a study of cytotoxic CD8 clonotypes in ibrutinib-treated CLL. Only in-frame clones appear in the TCRdb table, and some are missing; sequencing was by immunoSEQ multiplex PCR. The profile shows approximately 100,000 clones, about 78% of them singletons. Sequenced here: PBMCs, sampled after 12 months of ibrutinib treatment. The source of these receptors is a human donor with chronic lymphocytic leukemia. Both conserved end residues are part of each CDR3. A D gene is named only where the DNA matches it firmly. Expanded clones get a size class; other rows say once, few or many, or leave the size out.

>NA|TRBJ1-1|TRBV29-1|few
CSVSRGTEAFF
TGCAGCGTTTCCCGAGGTACTGAAGCTTTCTTT
>NA|TRBJ1-2|TRBV30|few
CAVDRDTTNYGYTF
TGTGCCGTCGACCGGGACACCACTAACTATGGCTACACCTTC
>TRBD1|TRBJ2-2|TRBV10-3|NA
CAISRGLNTGELFF
TGTGCCATCAGCAGGGGGCTGAACACCGGGGAGCTGTTTTTT
>NA|TRBJ2-7|TRBV5-8|NA
CASSTPQGGSDEQYF
TGTGCCAGCAGCACTCCACAGGGAGGGTCGGACGAGCAGTACTTC
>TRBD2|TRBJ2-3|TRBV9|NA
CASSTSGSTDTQYF
TGTGCCAGCAGTACTAGCGGGAGCACAGATACGCAGTATTTT
>NA|TRBJ2-7|TRBV4-1|NA
CASSQQDTASEQYF
TGCGCCAGCAGCCAACAAGACACCGCCAGTGAGCAGTACTTC
>NA|TRBJ1-1|TRBV19|few
CASSIDEVGATEAFF
TGTGCCAGTAGTATAGATGAAGTAGGGGCCACTGAAGCTTTCTTT
>NA|TRBJ1-6|TRBV7-6|NA
CASSLFVGNSPLHF
TGTGCCAGCAGCTTATTCGTGGGTAATTCACCCCTCCACTTT
>TRBD2|TRBJ2-7|TRBV7-2|NA
CASSLVGSGGTLGEQYF
TGTGCCAGCAGCTTAGTCGGTAGCGGGGGGACCCTGGGCGAGCAGTACTTC
>TRBD1|TRBJ1-2|TRBV29-1|NA
CSSSTGTGIYGYTF
TGCAGCTCGTCTACCGGGACAGGGATCTATGGCTACACCTTC
>NA|TRBJ1-1|TRBV6-5|NA
CASTRSMNTEAFF
TGTGCCAGCACTCGTTCTATGAACACTGAAGCTTTCTTT
>TRBD1|TRBJ1-2|TRBV7-2|NA
CASSLGPGQAGGGYTF
TGTGCCAGCAGCTTAGGGCCGGGACAGGCCGGTGGGGGCTACACCTTC
>NA|TRBJ1-3|TRBV6-5|NA
CASSPDRQSGNTIYF
TGTGCCAGCAGCCCCGACAGGCAGTCTGGAAACACCATATATTTT
>NA|TRBJ1-5|TRBV21-1|NA
CASSNGDRVGSGNQPQHF
NA
>TRBD1|TRBJ2-2|TRBV2|once
CASRPGGLTGELFF
TGTGCCAGCAGGCCAGGGGGCTTGACCGGGGAGCTGTTTTTT
>TRBD1|TRBJ1-1|TRBV19|NA
CASSETGTGGAFF
TGTGCCAGTAGTGAAACCGGGACAGGGGGAGCTTTCTTT
>TRBD2|TRBJ2-5|TRBV27|NA
CASSSVAGGKETQYF
TGTGCCAGCAGTTCGGTAGCGGGGGGGAAAGAGACCCAGTACTTC
>NA|TRBJ2-7|TRBV2|once
CATGKVGYEQYF
TGTGCCACCGGCAAGGTTGGCTACGAGCAGTACTTC
>NA|TRBJ1-3|TRBV28|NA
CASSAPGGGSGNTIYF
TGTGCCAGCAGTGCCCCGGGGGGAGGGTCGGGAAACACCATATATTTT
>NA|TRBJ1-2|TRBV29-1|NA
CSVGVGGQYYGYTF
TGCAGCGTTGGGGTTGGAGGACAGTACTATGGCTACACCTTC
>NA|TRBJ1-5|TRBV2|NA
CASTGPAGQPQHF
TGTGCCAGCACGGGACCCGCCGGGCAGCCCCAGCATTTT
>TRBD1|TRBJ2-1|TRBV19|NA
CASSPGTGSEQFF
TGTGCCAGTAGTCCGGGGACAGGGAGTGAGCAGTTCTTC
>NA|TRBJ1-1|TRBV11-2|NA
CASSLIRNTEAFF
TGTGCCAGCAGCTTAATAAGGAACACTGAAGCTTTCTTT
>NA|TRBJ1-1|TRBV5-4|once
CACSGRNTEAFF
TGTGCCTGCTCAGGGAGGAACACTGAAGCTTTCTTT
>NA|TRBJ2-5|TRBV2|NA
CASSEEGLEETQYF
TGTGCCAGCAGTGAAGAGGGGTTAGAAGAGACCCAGTACTTC